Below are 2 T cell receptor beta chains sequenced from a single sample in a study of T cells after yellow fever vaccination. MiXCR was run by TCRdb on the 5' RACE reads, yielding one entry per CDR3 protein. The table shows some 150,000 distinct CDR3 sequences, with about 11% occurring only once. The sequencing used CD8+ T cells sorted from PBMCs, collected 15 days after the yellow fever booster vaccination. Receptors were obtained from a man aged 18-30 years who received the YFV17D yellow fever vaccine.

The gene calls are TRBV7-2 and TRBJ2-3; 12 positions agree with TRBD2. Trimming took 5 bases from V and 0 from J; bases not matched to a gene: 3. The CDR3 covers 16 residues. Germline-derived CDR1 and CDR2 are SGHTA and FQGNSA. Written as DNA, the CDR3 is TGTGCCAGCAGCATTGGGACTAGCGGGAGCACAGATACGCAGTATTTT. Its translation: CASSIGTSGSTDTQYF.

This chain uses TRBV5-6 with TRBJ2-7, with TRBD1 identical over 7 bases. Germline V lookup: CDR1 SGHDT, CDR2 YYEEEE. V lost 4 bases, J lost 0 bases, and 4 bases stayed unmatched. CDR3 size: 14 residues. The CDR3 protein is CASSPGTDSYEQYF. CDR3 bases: TGTGCCAGCAGCCCAGGGACAGACTCCTACGAGCAGTACTTC.